Sequencing of this T cell receptor (beta chain) was carried out in a study of T cell clonality in common variable immunodeficiency. V lost 3 bases, J lost 5 bases, and 9 bases stayed unmatched. Looked up from germline, CDR1 is KGHSH and CDR2 is LQKENI. CDR3 length: 15 residues. Broader study findings: In common variable immunodeficiency, TCR beta chains reportedly carried fewer deletions and N-nucleotide insertions.

Comment on this clone: Its specificity is not known. The CDR3 end is not reached by the read, which stops 3 residues before it; the germline J gene fills it in.

CVID and control samples used equivalent genomic DNA input. Libraries were prepared by immunoSEQ multiplex PCR; TCRdb keeps only in-frame clonotypes and omits some of them. This sample shows about 15,000 clones and no singletons; roughly 12% rests with the ten largest. The clonotype originates from a human donor with common variable immunodeficiency. The chain uses TRBV18 and TRBJ2-7; 8 nucleotides line up with TRBD2. The sample taken for sequencing was peripheral blood mononuclear cells. CDR3 region: CASSPNQGLGNEQYF. Partial CDR3 DNA: TGTGCCAGCTCACCCAATCAGGGACTAGGTAACGAG.